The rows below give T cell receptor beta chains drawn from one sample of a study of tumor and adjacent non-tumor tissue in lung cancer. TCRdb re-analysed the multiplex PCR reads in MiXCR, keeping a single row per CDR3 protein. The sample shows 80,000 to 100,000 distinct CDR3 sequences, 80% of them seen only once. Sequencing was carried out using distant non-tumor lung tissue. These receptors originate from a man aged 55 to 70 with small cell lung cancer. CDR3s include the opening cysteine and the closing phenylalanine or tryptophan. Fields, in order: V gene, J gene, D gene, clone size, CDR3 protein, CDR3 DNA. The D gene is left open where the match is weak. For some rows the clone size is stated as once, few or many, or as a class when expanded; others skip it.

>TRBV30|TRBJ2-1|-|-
CAWSVRSHVWGNEQFF
TGTGCCTGGAGTGTAAGGTCTCATGTTTGGGGGAATGAGCAGTTCTTC
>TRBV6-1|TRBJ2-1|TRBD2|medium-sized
CASSAPRLAGIYNEQFF
TGTGCCAGCAGCGCGCCAAGACTAGCGGGAATCTACAATGAGCAGTTCTTC
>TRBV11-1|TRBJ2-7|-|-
CSSSLGEEQYF
TGTTCCAGCAGTCTAGGTGAGGAGCAGTACTTC
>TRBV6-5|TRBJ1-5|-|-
CASHGTRNQPQRF
TGTGCCAGCCATGGGACTCGGAATCAGCCCCAGCGTTTT
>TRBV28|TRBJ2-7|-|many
CASLSPGSSYEQYF
TGTGCCAGCCTCAGCCCAGGGAGCTCCTACGAGCAGTACTTC
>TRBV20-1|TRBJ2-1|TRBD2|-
CSARDPLAGGDGQFF
TGCAGTGCTAGAGATCCCCTAGCGGGAGGCGATGGGCAGTTCTTC
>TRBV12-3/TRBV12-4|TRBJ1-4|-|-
CASSRQDQNEKLFF
TGTGCCAGCAGCCGACAGGACCAAAATGAAAAACTGTTTTTT
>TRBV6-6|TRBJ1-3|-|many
CASSSSGQGRTIYF
-
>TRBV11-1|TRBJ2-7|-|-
CASSLGEEHYF
TGTGCCAGCAGCTTAGGTGAGGAGCACTACTTC
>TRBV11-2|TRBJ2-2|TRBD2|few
CASSLESGGSGELFF
TGTGCCAGCAGTCTAGAAAGCGGGGGTTCCGGGGAGCTGTTTTTT
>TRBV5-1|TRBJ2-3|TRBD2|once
CTSSKRAGDSDTQYF
TGCACCAGCAGCAAGCGAGCGGGAGATAGCGATACGCAGTATTTT
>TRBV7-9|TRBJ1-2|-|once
CASSPLGADYGYTF
TGTGCCAGCAGTCCTCTGGGAGCCGACTATGGCTACACCTTC